This T cell receptor (beta chain) emerged from a study of T-cell reconstitution after alpha-beta-depleted transplantation in children. Only a few counts were recorded for this clonotype. The CDR3 is made up of 15 amino acids. V was cut by 0 bases and J by 8 bases, with 17 bases left in between. Germline V gene data show CDR1 as GTSNPN and CDR2 as SVGIG (reference sequence). TCRbeta library construction was performed incorporating unique molecular identifiers. MiXCR, applied by TCRdb to the PCR reads, yields one record per CDR3 protein. The table has 500,000 to 600,000 distinct CDR3 sequences, less than 35% seen once.

V gene TRBV30 combines with J gene TRBJ2-1; perhaps TRBD1 as D (6 bases). The receptor comes from a human donor who donated a stem cell graft to a child with aplastic anemia. Sequencing used PBMCs from the stem cell graft donor, obtained from the stem cell graft. The CDR3 loop reads CAWSVGRGSMDEQFF. Here the CDR3 DNA reads TGTGCCTGGAGTGTTGGCAGGGGAAGTATGGATGAGCAGTTCTTC.